This passage covers 18 T cell receptor beta chains from one sample sequenced in a study of shared clonotypes between healthy human individuals. Clones were sequenced by immunoSEQ multiplex PCR, and TCRdb holds only the in-frame ones, with some missing. The table includes 2 million to 2.5 million clones, approximately 94% detected once. Sequenced sample: naive CD4+ T cells sorted from blood. Subset noted: CD45RA+ positively selected. The receptors originated from a young man in good health.

The genes are TRBV5-1 and TRBJ2-2; 11 positions agree with TRBD1. CDR3 length equals 16 residues. Germline V gives CDR1 SGHRS, CDR2 YFSETQ. Trimming removed 2 bases from V and 4 bases from J; junction bases left unmatched: 4. The CDR3 protein is CASSLGTGGTTGELFF. The DNA for the CDR3 is TGCGCCAGCAGCTTAGGGACAGGGGGGACCACCGGGGAGCTGTTTTTT.

Comments on this clone: The sample carries other DNA sequences with the same CDR3. V and J are TRBV5-1 and TRBJ1-2, with D perhaps TRBD1 (5 bases). V gave up 0 bases and J gave up 5 bases, with 11 bases separating them. Per germline, CDR1 SGHRS and CDR2 YFSETQ. The CDR3 runs 14 residues. The CDR3, as DNA: TGCGCCAGCAGCTTGGCCGGGGAGGGGTATGGCTACACCTTC. Protein product: CASSLAGEGYGYTF.

The V gene is TRBV19, the J gene TRBJ1-2; D is unresolved. With 6 bases removed from V and 2 bases from J, the gap between germline ends came to 7 bases. This CDR3 has 12 residues. In germline, CDR1 is LNHDA, CDR2 SQIVND (reference sequence). CDR3 residues: CASRPVNYGYTF. The CDR3 DNA reads as TGTGCCAGTAGACCAGTGAACTATGGCTACACCTTC.

This chain joins TRBV11-3 and TRBJ2-7, with D perhaps TRBD2 (5 bases). Germline CDR1 SGHNT, CDR2 YENEEA. The CDR3 totals 14 residues. Trimming pared 3 bases from V and 2 bases from J, leaving 11 bases between. The CDR3 region has the DNA TGTGCCAGCAGCTTTGGTGGACTTCCCTACGAGCAGTACTTC. It translates to CASSFGGLPYEQYF. The variable domain in full, completed from reference TRBV11-3 and TRBJ2-7, reads EAGVVQSPRYKIIEKKQPVAFWCNPISGHNTLYWYLQNLGQGPELLIRYENEEAVDDSQLPKDRFSAERLKGVDSTLKIQPAELGDSAVYLCASSFGGLPYEQYFGPGTRLTVT.

The chain carries TRBV19 and TRBJ2-7; possibly TRBD2 for D (6 bases). The CDR3 loop spans 14 amino acids. The ends were cut back, 1 base at V and 5 bases at J, with 12 bases in the middle. The germline CDR1 and CDR2 sequences are LNHDA and SQIVND (reference sequence). CDR3 nucleotides: TGTGCCAGTAGTATAGGGGGACTTAACGACGAGCAGTACTTC. Its translation: CASSIGGLNDEQYF.

About this clone: One end of the junction does not line up with germline, which may come from a read error. The chain uses TRBV10-1 and TRBJ2-2; D gene uncertain. The germline V gene encodes CDR1 WNHNN and CDR2 SYGVQD (reference sequence). This CDR3 comprises 15 residues. CDR3 sequence: CAGSDAQRDTGELFF. CDR3 sequence (DNA): TGCGCCGGCAGTGACGCCCAACGGGACACCGGGGAGCTGTTTTTT.

The rearrangement links TRBV18 to TRBJ1-2; D call uncertain. The CDR3 has 13 amino acids. Germline CDR1 reads KGHSH; CDR2 reads LQKENI. Trimming took 5 bases from V and 1 from J, leaving 8 bases between them. For the CDR3, the DNA is TGTGCCAGCTCATCCGACTATAACTATGGCTACACCTTC. Translating it yields CASSSDYNYGYTF. The full variable domain, in which reference TRBV18 and TRBJ1-2 provide the parts outside the CDR3, is NAGVMQNPRHLVRRRGQEARLRCSPMKGHSHVYWYRQLPEEGLKFMVYLQKENIIDESGMPKERFSAEFPKEGPSILRIQQVVRGDSAAYFCASSSDYNYGYTFGSGTRLTVV.

V usage is TRBV11-2 and J usage is TRBJ1-2; 8 bases agree with TRBD1. V was clipped by 4 bases and J by 7 bases; unmatched bases: 8. There are 14 residues in the CDR3. Looked up from germline, CDR1 is SGHAT and CDR2 is FQNNGV. CDR3 DNA: TGTGCCAGCAGCTCCATACAGGGGGAGGCTGGCTACACCTTC. This sequence encodes CASSSIQGEAGYTF.

This chain joins TRBV9 and TRBJ2-3; D perhaps matches TRBD2 (6 bases). The CDR3 sequence is 15 residues long. Germline CDR1 SGDLS, CDR2 YYNGEE. The V end lost 5 bases, the J end lost 3 bases, and 16 bases lay between the germline ends. The CDR3 region is CASREGLAATDTQYF. Here the CDR3 DNA reads TGTGCCAGCAGGGAGGGGTTAGCGGCAACAGATACGCAGTATTTT.

About this clone itself: Other DNA sequences of this sample code for an identical CDR3. The chain recombines TRBV5-1 with TRBJ2-7; D is possibly TRBD2 (5 bases). The CDR3 has 13 residues. The V and J ends lost 5 bases and 0 bases respectively, with 9 bases between them. Germline V gene sequence: CDR1 SGHRS, CDR2 YFSETQ. The CDR3 is CASRGDNSYEQYF. The CDR3 DNA reads TGCGCCAGCAGGGGAGACAACTCCTACGAGCAGTACTTC.

The table lists this clone with a few counts. The V call is TRBV5-1, the J call TRBJ2-1; 15 positions match TRBD2. The CDR3 runs to 17 residues. Germline V gene lookup returns CDR1 SGHRS and CDR2 YFSETQ. Germline trimming cut 4 bases from V and 0 bases from J; bases unmatched to any gene: 2. The CDR3 loop reads CASSPGLAGGSYNEQFF. The CDR3 bases are TGCGCCAGCAGCCCGGGACTAGCGGGGGGCTCCTACAATGAGCAGTTCTTC.

The chain recombines TRBV2 with TRBJ1-5, with a weak D call TRBD1 (5 bases). CDR1 is SNHLY and CDR2 is FYNNEI in the germline V gene. The CDR3 is made up of 15 amino acids. Trimming cost V 4 bases and J 3 bases, with 13 bases left between them. DNA of the CDR3: TGTGCCAGCAGTGGAGGCCCCGGGGCCAATCAGCCCCAGCATTTT. Encoded protein: CASSGGPGANQPQHF.

This sequence joins TRBV5-4 and TRBJ2-1; 8 nucleotides match TRBD1. The germline CDR1 and CDR2 sequences are SGHNT and YYREEE (reference sequence). The CDR3 extends over 15 amino acids. V was pared by 0 bases and J by 6 bases, with 5 bases of the junction left unmatched. The CDR3, as DNA: TGTGCCAGCAGCTTGGCCGGACAGGGCGGCAATGAGCAGTTCTTC. This codes for CASSLAGQGGNEQFF. The whole variable domain, remainder taken from reference TRBV5-4 and TRBJ2-1, is ETGVTQSPTHLIKTRGQQVTLRCSSQSGHNTVSWYQQALGQGPQFIFQYYREEENGRGNFPPRFSGLQFPNYSSELNVNALELDDSALYLCASSLAGQGGNEQFFGPGTRLTVL.

V is TRBV5-1 and J is TRBJ2-5; a possible D gene is TRBD2 (7 bases). The J call may be faulty, since TRBJ2-7 better matches the DNA end. The length of the CDR3 is 14 residues. The germline V gene encodes CDR1 SGHRS and CDR2 YFSETQ. The CDR3 bases are TGCGCCAGCAGCTCGAGGGGGGGAACCTACGAGCAGTACTTC. Residues: CASSSRGGTYEQYF.

The rearrangement joins TRBV10-3 to TRBJ2-3; 7 nucleotides agree with TRBD2. The CDR3 is 16 residues long. Trimming removed 0 bases from V and 1 base from J; junction bases left unmatched: 4. Per the germline V gene, CDR1 is ENHRY and CDR2 is SYGVKD. This chain's CDR3 is CAISESGGSGTDTQYF. The CDR3 nucleotides are TGTGCCATCAGTGAGTCGGGGGGGTCGGGCACAGATACGCAGTATTTT.

The chain has TRBV7-2 and TRBJ2-7; possible D gene TRBD1, 5 bases. The V end was cut by 1 base, the J end by 2 bases, with 9 bases between. Germline CDR1 SGHTA, CDR2 FQGNSA. The CDR3 extends over 14 amino acids. The CDR3: CASSLDGAPYEQYF. The CDR3 nucleotides read TGTGCCAGCAGCTTAGATGGGGCCCCCTACGAGCAGTACTTC.

Concerning this clone: Other nucleotide sequences in the sample specify the same CDR3. This chain links TRBV30 with TRBJ2-2; D call uncertain. Germline V gives CDR1 GTSNPN, CDR2 SVGIG (reference sequence). The V end lost 0 bases, the J end lost 8 bases, and 7 bases lay between the germline ends. The CDR3 contains 12 residues. This CDR3 is CAWSVWGGELFF. The CDR3 DNA follows: TGTGCCTGGAGTGTATGGGGTGGGGAGCTGTTTTTT.

V gene TRBV5-1 combines with J gene TRBJ2-1, with a tentative D call TRBD2 (6 bases). From germline, CDR1 is SGHRS and CDR2 YFSETQ. CDR3 length: 15 amino acids. V was shortened by 1 base and J by 2 bases, with 10 bases between the two germline ends. CDR3 nucleotide sequence: TGCGCCAGCAGCTTGAGCGGGTATACCTACAATGAGCAGTTCTTC. The encoded protein is CASSLSGYTYNEQFF.